Shown below are 29 T cell receptor beta chains from a single sample sequenced in a study of blood T cell repertoires in COVID-19. TCRdb keeps only in-frame clones here, not all; method: immunoSEQ multiplex PCR. The table includes 140,000 or so clones, more than 80% detected once. Sequencing was carried out using peripheral blood. These TCRs come from a human donor in a cohort sampled during active COVID-19.

In its sample, this clone was seen once. The chain is built from TRBV3-1 (or the pseudogene TRBV3-2) and TRBJ2-1, with 9 bases identical to TRBD2. Trimming removed 2 bases from V and 5 bases from J; junction bases left unmatched: 13. Germline V gene data show CDR1 as LGHDT and CDR2 as YNNKEL (reference sequence). The CDR3 has 18 amino acids. The DNA for the CDR3 is TGTGCCAGCAGCCAAATAGACTCAGGACTAGCGAGACACAATGAGCAGTTCTTC. The encoded protein is CASSQIDSGLARHNEQFF.

The DNA of the CDR3 is TGTGCCATCCATCCCGGGTCCACAGATACGCAGTATTTT. It translates to CAIHPGSTDTQYF. The chain is built from TRBV10-3 and TRBJ2-3; D call uncertain. Trimming left V 8 bases short and J 2 bases short, with 11 bases between. Germline CDR1 and CDR2: ENHRY and SYGVKD. CDR3 length equals 13 residues.

The chain is built from TRBV7-2 and TRBJ1-6; D may be TRBD1 (6 bases). From germline, CDR1 is SGHTA and CDR2 FQGNSA. The CDR3 sequence is 17 residues long. The V end lost 4 bases, the J end lost 2 bases, and 15 bases lay between the germline ends. DNA for the CDR3: TGTGCCAGCAGCTCACAACAGGGACCAACCTATAATTCACCCCTCCACTTT. Its translation: CASSSQQGPTYNSPLHF.

This chain connects TRBV7-9 to TRBJ2-1; 10 positions match TRBD1. CDR3 length: 18 residues. Trimming removed 5 bases from V and 4 bases from J; junction bases left unmatched: 14. CDR1 is SEHNR, CDR2 FQNEAQ, per germline (reference sequence). This CDR3 reads CASSPLPGQGSLYNEQFF. The CDR3 DNA sequence: TGTGCCAGCAGCCCGCTTCCGGGACAGGGGAGCCTTTACAATGAGCAGTTCTTC.

V gene TRBV18 combines with J gene TRBJ2-5; 7 bases align to TRBD2. Trimming took 8 bases from V and 2 from J; bases not matched to a gene: 5. In germline, CDR1 is KGHSH, CDR2 LQKENI. The CDR3 covers 13 residues. CDR3 sequence: CASTVGGQETQYF. In nucleotides, the CDR3 is TGTGCCAGCACAGTCGGGGGGCAAGAGACCCAGTACTTC.

The gene calls are TRBV19 and TRBJ1-5; no definite D call. The CDR3 has 17 amino acids. Deletions cut 3 bases from V and 3 bases from J, with 18 bases between. The V gene's germline CDR1 is LNHDA and CDR2 SQIVND (reference sequence). CDR3 bases: TGTGCCAGTAGTATTAAAAGAGATTCAGGTGACAATCAGCCCCAGCATTTT. This sequence encodes CASSIKRDSGDNQPQHF.

This chain uses TRBV2 with TRBJ2-7; 8 positions match TRBD1. Germline lookup yields CDR1 SNHLY and CDR2 FYNNEI. The CDR3 has 14 amino acids. The junction had 10 bases not matched to a gene; V was cut back by 6 bases and J by 6 bases. In DNA form, the CDR3 reads TGTGCCAGCAGGGTCCTCCAGGGGGCGGGCGAGCAGTACTTC. This sequence encodes CASRVLQGAGEQYF. Together with reference TRBV2 and TRBJ2-7, the CDR3 gives the full variable domain: EPEVTQTPSHQVTQMGQEVILRCVPISNHLYFYWYRQILGQKVEFLVSFYNNEISEKSEIFDDQFSVERPDGSNFTLKIRSTKLEDSAMYFCASRVLQGAGEQYFGPGTRLTVT.

This clone came up once. The rearrangement uses TRBV12-1 and TRBJ2-1; TRBD1, the D gene given by the table, was not confirmed from the DNA. TRBV12-1 is annotated as a pseudogene. The CDR3 loop spans 16 amino acids. Here the CDR3 reads CASSFAYSNEDNEQFF. The CDR3, as DNA: TGTGCCAGCAGCTTTGCATACAGCAATGAAGACAATGAGCAGTTCTTC.

This rearrangement joins TRBV18 to TRBJ1-2, with TRBD1 matching over 8 bases. The CDR3 runs 16 residues. The germline CDR1 and CDR2 sequences are KGHSH and LQKENI. Trimming removed 3 bases from V and 7 bases from J; junction bases left unmatched: 13. The DNA for the CDR3 is TGTGCCAGCTCACCTCGCCTTATGGCAGGGGGCTCTGGCTACACCTTC. Its translation: CASSPRLMAGGSGYTF.

This clone was recorded only once. The V call is TRBV9, the J call TRBJ1-3, with a tentative D call TRBD1 (6 bases). Germline-derived CDR1 and CDR2 are SGDLS and YYNGEE. The CDR3 is 16 residues long. Trimming took 0 bases from V and 3 from J, leaving 13 bases between them. CDR3 protein: CASSVGPGVFGNTIYF. The CDR3 nucleotides read TGTGCCAGCAGCGTAGGCCCAGGGGTTTTTGGAAACACCATATATTTT.

The genes are TRBV28 and TRBJ1-3; possibly TRBD1 for D (5 bases). The germline V gene encodes CDR1 MDHEN and CDR2 SYDVKM. V lost 1 base to trimming and J lost 2 bases, with 6 bases between them. CDR3 length equals 14 residues. Written as DNA, the CDR3 is TGTGCCAGCAGTTTATTGACAGCTGGAAACACCATATATTTT. It codes for CASSLLTAGNTIYF.

The rearrangement uses TRBV7-9 and TRBJ1-2; D unresolved. Trimming took off 5 bases at V and 2 bases at J, with 12 bases between the two ends. The CDR3 covers 14 residues. Germline loops: CDR1 SEHNR, CDR2 FQNEAQ (reference sequence). The DNA for the CDR3 is TGTGCCAGCAGCCAACGGGATGAAAACTATGGCTACACCTTC. It translates to CASSQRDENYGYTF.

The rearrangement links TRBV27 to TRBJ1-1; weak D call: TRBD1 (5 bases). The V end lost 6 bases, the J end lost 3 bases, and 11 bases lay between the germline ends. CDR3 length: 13 amino acids. In germline, CDR1 is MNHEY, CDR2 SMNVEV (reference sequence). The CDR3 nucleotides read TGTGCCAGCAGAATGGACACAGACACTGAAGCTTTCTTT. Its protein is CASRMDTDTEAFF.

The chain is built from TRBV6-5 and TRBJ1-2; the D gene is possibly TRBD1 (5 bases). V shed 11 bases and J shed 2 bases, with 21 bases lying between them. Germline values: CDR1 MNHEY, CDR2 SVGAGI. This CDR3 is 15 amino acids long. The CDR3 protein is CAVDWVAGYNYGYTF. For the CDR3, the DNA is TGTGCCGTAGACTGGGTGGCAGGGTACAACTATGGCTACACCTTC.

The chain is built from TRBV7-8 and TRBJ1-1; D is uncertain. The CDR3 has 14 amino acids. Germline CDR1 SGHVS, CDR2 FQNEAQ. Trimming pared 1 base from V and 3 bases from J, leaving 9 bases between. The CDR3 DNA reads TGTGCCAGCAGCTTAGTGGGCACGGACACTGAAGCTTTCTTT. Its translation: CASSLVGTDTEAFF.

The V call is TRBV5-1, the J call TRBJ1-1; the match to TRBD1 covers 10 bases. Unmatched junction bases numbered 4, after V lost 4 bases and J lost 4 bases. The CDR3 length is 14 residues. Germline CDR1 reads SGHRS; CDR2 reads YFSETQ. This chain's CDR3 is CASSGRDRGTEAFF. The CDR3 bases are TGCGCCAGCAGCGGCCGGGACAGGGGCACTGAAGCTTTCTTT.

The V and J genes are TRBV6-5 and TRBJ1-5; D is unresolved. CDR1 is MNHEY, CDR2 SVGAGI, per germline. The CDR3 spans 15 residues. V was trimmed by 3 bases and J by 3 bases, leaving 12 bases between them. The CDR3 spells CASSYLGGPNQPQHF. CDR3 sequence (DNA): TGTGCCAGCAGTTATTTAGGCGGTCCCAATCAGCCCCAGCATTTT.

This chain uses TRBV5-1 with TRBJ2-7; D is possibly TRBD1 (7 bases). V lost 4 bases, J lost 2 bases, and 13 bases lay in between. The CDR3 loop spans 14 amino acids. CDR1 and CDR2 (germline): SGHRS, YFSETQ. The CDR3 is CASSGGDSTYEQYF. In nucleotides, the CDR3 is TGCGCCAGCAGCGGCGGGGACAGCACCTACGAGCAGTACTTC.

The J gene is TRBJ1-4, the V gene TRBV4-1, with a tentative D call TRBD1 (5 bases). The CDR3 is made up of 16 amino acids. The V and J ends lost 2 bases and 6 bases respectively, with 16 bases between them. The germline V gene encodes CDR1 MGHRA and CDR2 YSYEKL. CDR3 DNA: TGCGCCAGCAGCCAACATTCAGGGTTCGTCGATGAAAAACTGTTTTTT. Translation gives CASSQHSGFVDEKLFF.

This clone has a single count. This chain uses TRBV6-6 with TRBJ1-1; D is perhaps TRBD1 (6 bases). Germline V CDR1 and CDR2: MNHNY, SVGAGI (reference sequence). The CDR3 runs to 14 residues. Trimming took off 4 bases at V and 5 bases at J, with 14 bases between the two ends. The CDR3 region is CASSSLTGLTEAFF. The CDR3 DNA sequence: TGTGCCAGCAGTTCCCTCACAGGGTTGACTGAAGCTTTCTTT.

The chain uses TRBV7-9 and TRBJ2-7; 10 nucleotides agree with TRBD2. V trimming: 6 bases; J trimming: 3 bases; junction bases outside the gene matches: 11. The CDR3 is 16 amino acids. Germline assignment: CDR1 SEHNR and CDR2 FQNEAQ (reference sequence). CDR3 region: CASRPLLAGVIYEQYV. In DNA form, the CDR3 reads TGTGCCAGCAGGCCCCTTCTAGCGGGAGTAATCTACGAGCAGTACGTC.

J is TRBJ2-3 and V is TRBV12-1; the listed D gene, TRBD2, was not tested against the DNA. TRBV12-1 is reported as a pseudogene. This CDR3 spans 16 amino acids. The CDR3 reads CASSFPSGGAGDTQYF. In DNA form, the CDR3 reads TGTGCCAGCAGCTTTCCTAGCGGGGGGGCTGGCGATACGCAGTATTTT.

The chain couples TRBV9 to TRBJ2-1, with D possibly matching TRBD2 (5 bases). The CDR3 covers 17 residues. Germline V CDR1 and CDR2: SGDLS, YYNGEE. V was cut by 3 bases and J by 6 bases, with 22 bases left in between. The CDR3 nucleotides are TGTGCCAGCAGCGGAGCCGCCGGGAACCTTGCACGCAATGAGCAGTTCTTC. This gives the protein CASSGAAGNLARNEQFF.

The V and J genes are TRBV19 and TRBJ1-6, with D possibly being TRBD1 (6 bases). V lost 3 bases and J 7 bases, leaving 13 bases between the germline ends. The CDR3 runs to 15 residues. Germline V gene data show CDR1 as LNHDA and CDR2 as SQIVND (reference sequence). CDR3 amino acids: CASSIAGDGNSPLHF. The CDR3 DNA sequence: TGTGCCAGTAGTATCGCAGGGGACGGGAATTCACCCCTCCACTTT.

This CDR3 reads CASKATSGGDDTQYF. CDR3 nucleotides: TGTGCCAGCAAGGCGACTAGCGGGGGGGATGATACGCAGTATTTT. This chain links TRBV6-4 with TRBJ2-3, with 14 bases matching TRBD2. Germline lookup yields CDR1 MRHNA and CDR2 SNTAGT. This CDR3 comprises 15 residues. V dropped 7 bases and J dropped 6; count of bases not matched to a gene: 6.

The gene calls are TRBV5-1 and TRBJ2-1; 12 bases are shared with TRBD2. Unmatched junction bases numbered 4, after V lost 2 bases and J lost 4 bases. Germline V CDR1 and CDR2: SGHRS, YFSETQ. The CDR3 has 16 amino acids. The CDR3 spells CASSFLAGGSYNEQFF. In DNA, the CDR3 is TGCGCCAGCAGCTTTCTAGCGGGAGGGTCGTACAATGAGCAGTTCTTC.

The chain is built from TRBV3-1 (or the pseudogene TRBV3-2) and TRBJ1-4, with D tentatively TRBD1 (5 bases). V lost 3 bases to trimming and J lost 5 bases, with 10 bases between them. This CDR3 spans 14 amino acids. Germline-derived CDR1 and CDR2 are LGHDT and YNNKEL (reference sequence). CDR3 in amino acids: CASSHRGGNEKLFF. The CDR3 DNA sequence: TGTGCCAGCAGCCATAGGGGAGGCAATGAAAAACTGTTTTTT.

The rearrangement uses TRBV5-1 and TRBJ2-5; D might be TRBD1 (5 bases). V gave up 1 base and J gave up 2 bases, with 9 bases separating them. This CDR3 region has 14 residues. Per germline, CDR1 SGHRS and CDR2 YFSETQ. The CDR3 loop is CASSLLGAQETQYF. In DNA, the CDR3 is TGCGCCAGCAGCTTGTTAGGGGCTCAAGAGACCCAGTACTTC.

The J gene is TRBJ1-1, the V gene TRBV29-1; 9 nucleotides agree with TRBD1. This CDR3 region has 15 residues. Germline loops: CDR1 SQVTM, CDR2 ANQGSEA. Unmatched junction bases numbered 11, after V lost 6 bases and J lost 3 bases. This CDR3 reads CSVGDLDRGDTEAFF. The CDR3 nucleotides read TGCAGCGTCGGCGACTTGGACAGGGGCGACACTGAAGCTTTCTTT.